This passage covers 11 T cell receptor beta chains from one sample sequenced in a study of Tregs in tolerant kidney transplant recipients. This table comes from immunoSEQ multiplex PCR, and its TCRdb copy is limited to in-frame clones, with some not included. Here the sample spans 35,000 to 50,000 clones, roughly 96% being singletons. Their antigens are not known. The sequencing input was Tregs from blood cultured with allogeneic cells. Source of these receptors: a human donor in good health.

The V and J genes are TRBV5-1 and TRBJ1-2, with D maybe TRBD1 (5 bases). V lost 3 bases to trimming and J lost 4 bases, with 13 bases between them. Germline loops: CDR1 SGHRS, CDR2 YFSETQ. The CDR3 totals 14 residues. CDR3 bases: TGCGCCAGCAGCTCCGGGGCGGGGGGCTATGGCTACACCTTC. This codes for CASSSGAGGYGYTF. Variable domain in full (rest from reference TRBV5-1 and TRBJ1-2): KAGVTQTPRYLIKTRGQQVTLSCSPISGHRSVSWYQQTPGQGLQFLFEYFSETQRNKGNFPGRFSGRQFSNSRSEMNVSTLELGDSALYLCASSSGAGGYGYTFGSGTRLTVV.

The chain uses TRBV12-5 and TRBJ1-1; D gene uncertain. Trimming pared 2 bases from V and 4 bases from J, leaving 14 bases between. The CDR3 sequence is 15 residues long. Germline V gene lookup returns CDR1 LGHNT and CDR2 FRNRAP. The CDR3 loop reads CASGLIVVGPTEAFF. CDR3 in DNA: TGTGCTAGTGGTTTGATTGTGGTCGGACCCACTGAAGCTTTCTTT.

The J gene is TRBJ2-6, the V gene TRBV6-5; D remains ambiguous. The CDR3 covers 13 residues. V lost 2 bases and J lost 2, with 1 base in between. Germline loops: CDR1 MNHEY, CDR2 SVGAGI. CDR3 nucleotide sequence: TGTGCCAGCAGTTACGCTGGGGCCAACGTCCTGACTTTC. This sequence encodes CASSYAGANVLTF.

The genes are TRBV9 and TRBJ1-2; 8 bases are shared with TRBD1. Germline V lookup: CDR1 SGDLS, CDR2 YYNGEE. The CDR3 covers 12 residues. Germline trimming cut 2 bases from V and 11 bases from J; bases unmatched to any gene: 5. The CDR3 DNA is TGTGCCAGCAGCGTGAACGGACAGGGTTACACCTTC. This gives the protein CASSVNGQGYTF. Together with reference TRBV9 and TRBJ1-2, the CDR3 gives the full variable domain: DSGVTQTPKHLITATGQRVTLRCSPRSGDLSVYWYQQSLDQGLQFLIQYYNGEERAKGNILERFSAQQFPDLHSELNLSSLELGDSALYFCASSVNGQGYTFGSGTRLTVV.

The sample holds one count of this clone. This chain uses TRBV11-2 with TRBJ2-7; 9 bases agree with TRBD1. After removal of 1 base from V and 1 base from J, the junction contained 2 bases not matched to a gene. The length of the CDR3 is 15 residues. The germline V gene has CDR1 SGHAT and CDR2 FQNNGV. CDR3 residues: CASSLGDRGSYEQYF. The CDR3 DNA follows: TGTGCCAGCAGCTTAGGAGACAGGGGGTCCTACGAGCAGTACTTC. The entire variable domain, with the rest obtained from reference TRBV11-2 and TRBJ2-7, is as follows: EAGVAQSPRYKIIEKRQSVAFWCNPISGHATLYWYQQILGQGPKLLIQFQNNGVVDDSQLPKDRFSAERLKGVDSTLKIQPAKLEDSAVYLCASSLGDRGSYEQYFGPGTRLTVT.

CDR3 loop: CASSYPSAGGTDTQYF. The CDR3 region has the DNA TGTGCCAGCAGTTACCCCTCGGCAGGCGGCACAGATACGCAGTATTTT. V is TRBV6-5 and J is TRBJ2-3; D unclear. The CDR3 runs to 16 residues. The germline gives CDR1 MNHEY, CDR2 SVGAGI. V shed 2 bases and J shed 1 base, with 13 bases lying between them.

The CDR3 DNA reads as TGTGCCAGCAGCCCCCGTGGGGGGCGGCCTGGAAACACCATATATTTT. Translating it yields CASSPRGGRPGNTIYF. The V gene is TRBV5-8, the J gene TRBJ1-3; D might be TRBD1 (6 bases). The V end was cut by 4 bases, the J end by 2 bases, with 16 bases between. The germline V gene encodes CDR1 SGHTS and CDR2 YDEGEE. The CDR3 is made up of 16 amino acids.

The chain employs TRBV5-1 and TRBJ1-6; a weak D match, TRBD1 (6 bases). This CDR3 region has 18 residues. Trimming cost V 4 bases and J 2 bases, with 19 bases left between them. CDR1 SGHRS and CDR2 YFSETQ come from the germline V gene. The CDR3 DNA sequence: TGCGCCAGCAGCCTCGAGATCGGAGGGGGGACCTATAATTCACCCCTCCACTTT. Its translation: CASSLEIGGGTYNSPLHF.

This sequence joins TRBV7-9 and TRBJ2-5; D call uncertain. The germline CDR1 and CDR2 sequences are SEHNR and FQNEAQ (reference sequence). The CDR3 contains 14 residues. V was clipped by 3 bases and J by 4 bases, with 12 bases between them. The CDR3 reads CASSFETPGETQYF. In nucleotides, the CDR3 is TGTGCCAGCAGCTTTGAGACCCCAGGAGAGACCCAGTACTTC.

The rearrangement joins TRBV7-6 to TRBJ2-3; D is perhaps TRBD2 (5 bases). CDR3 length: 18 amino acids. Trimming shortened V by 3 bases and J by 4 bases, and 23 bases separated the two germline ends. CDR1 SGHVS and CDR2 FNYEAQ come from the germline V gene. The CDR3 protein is CASSFETTGVKKADTQYF. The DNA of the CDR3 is TGTGCCAGCAGCTTCGAAACCACCGGGGTTAAGAAGGCAGATACGCAGTATTTT.

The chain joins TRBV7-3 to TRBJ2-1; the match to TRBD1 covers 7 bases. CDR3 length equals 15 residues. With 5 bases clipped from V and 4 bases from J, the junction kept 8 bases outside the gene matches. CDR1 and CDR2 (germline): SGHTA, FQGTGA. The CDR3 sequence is CASSPPGQRYNEQFF. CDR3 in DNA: TGTGCCAGCAGCCCACCGGGACAGAGATACAATGAGCAGTTCTTC.